A selection of T cell receptor beta chains follows, all from one sample in a study of OX40 agonist ivuxolimab in advanced cancers. Profiled with immunoSEQ multiplex PCR; TCRdb holds only in-frame clones, not every one. The data contain under 150,000 clones, approximately 94% of them singletons. Specimen: CD4+ or CD8+ T cells sorted from blood, collected in a trial of the OX40 agonist ivuxolimab. The origin of the receptors is an adult with an advanced solid tumor such as melanoma, head and neck, liver or kidney cancer. The CDR3 runs from the conserved cysteine through the conserved F or W. The D gene is left open where the match is weak. Expanded clones are given a class, and other clones once, few, many or no size at all.

length	D	size	V	J	CDR3	DNA
16	NA	NA	TRBV7-2	TRBJ2-4	CASSLAGSQGWNIQYF	TGTGCCAGCAGCTTAGCGGGGTCACAGGGATGGAACATTCAGTACTTC
14	TRBD1	NA	TRBV5-5	TRBJ2-7	CASSSGQGRDEQYF	TGTGCCAGCAGCTCCGGACAGGGAAGAGACGAGCAGTACTTC
15	TRBD1	NA	TRBV6-1	TRBJ1-1	CASRRQGLWNTEAFF	TGTGCCAGCAGGAGACAGGGCTTGTGGAACACTGAAGCTTTCTTT
19	TRBD2	NA	TRBV10-3	TRBJ2-2	CAISESWIAGGPSTGELFF	TGTGCCATCAGTGAGTCTTGGATAGCGGGAGGGCCGAGCACCGGGGAGCTGTTTTTT
17	TRBD1	NA	TRBV4-1	TRBJ1-2	CASSQGRGTGSFYGYTF	TGCGCCAGCAGCCAAGGAAGGGGGACAGGCTCCTTCTATGGCTACACCTTC
12	NA	NA	TRBV11-2	TRBJ1-1	CASSLDGVKAFF	TGTGCCAGCAGCTTAGACGGGGTAAAAGCTTTCTTT
13	NA	NA	TRBV2	TRBJ2-7	CASSRGYGYEQYF	TGTGCCAGCAGCAGGGGTTATGGCTACGAGCAGTACTTC
11	NA	NA	TRBV6-5	TRBJ1-2	CASNAGYGYTF	TGTGCCAGCAACGCCGGGTATGGCTACACCTTC
13	NA	NA	TRBV5-1	TRBJ1-1	CASSADLNTEAFF	TGCGCCAGCAGTGCCGACCTGAACACTGAAGCTTTCTTT
13	TRBD1	NA	TRBV29-1	TRBJ1-2	CSVEDRGRLGYTF	TGCAGCGTTGAAGACAGGGGGCGCCTGGGCTACACCTTC
16	TRBD2	once	TRBV9	TRBJ2-1	CASSVVVAGVNNEQFF	TGTGCCAGCAGCGTAGTTGTAGCGGGAGTTAACAATGAGCAGTTCTTC
15	TRBD1	NA	TRBV7-2	TRBJ2-1	CASSLEGARRNEQFF	TGTGCCAGCAGCTTAGAGGGGGCCAGACGCAATGAGCAGTTCTTC
15	NA	NA	TRBV18	TRBJ1-3	CASSPRDISGNTIYF	TGTGCCAGCTCACCCCGGGACATCTCTGGAAACACCATATATTTT
15	TRBD2	NA	TRBV28	TRBJ2-1	CASSFSGHNRNEQFF	TGTGCCAGCAGTTTTAGCGGGCACAACCGCAATGAGCAGTTCTTC
16	NA	once	TRBV5-1	TRBJ2-2	CASSTVAVSNTGELFF	TGCGCCAGCAGCACCGTAGCGGTATCGAACACCGGGGAGCTGTTTTTT
14	NA	NA	TRBV28	TRBJ2-7	CASVKPGQHYEQYF	TGTGCCAGCGTAAAACCTGGACAGCACTACGAGCAGTACTTC
15	NA	once	TRBV11-2	TRBJ2-1	CASTRLVATKDEQFF	TGTGCCAGCACACGACTTGTAGCAACAAAGGATGAGCAGTTCTTC
15	TRBD2	NA	TRBV7-9	TRBJ2-1	CASSYPGTSENEQFF	TGTGCCAGCAGCTACCCCGGGACTAGCGAGAATGAGCAGTTCTTC
18	NA	once	TRBV2	TRBJ1-5	CASSDDSAGKNLNQPQHF	TGTGCCAGCAGTGATGATTCGGCAGGGAAAAACCTAAATCAGCCCCAGCATTTT
14	TRBD1	NA	TRBV7-9	TRBJ2-1	CASSFPAGGNEQFF	TGTGCCAGCAGCTTTCCGGCAGGGGGCAATGAGCAGTTCTTC
14	NA	NA	TRBV7-2	TRBJ2-7	CASSLLYREGEQYF	TGTGCCAGCAGCTTATTGTACAGGGAAGGCGAGCAGTACTTC
12	NA	NA	TRBV6-6	TRBJ2-5	CASRRPQETQYF	TGTGCCAGCCGGAGACCACAAGAGACCCAGTACTTC
18	NA	NA	TRBV18	TRBJ1-3	CASSPNVGGRGSGNTIYF	TGTGCCAGCTCACCCAACGTCGGGGGGCGAGGATCTGGAAACACCATATATTTT
9	NA	NA	TRBV5-8	TRBJ1-2	CASRAGYTF	TGTGCCAGCAGGGCCGGCTACACCTTC
15	NA	once	TRBV18	TRBJ1-5	CASSPLGGTNQPQHF	TGTGCCAGCTCACCACTGGGAGGGACCAATCAGCCCCAGCATTTT
17	NA	NA	TRBV7-8	TRBJ1-3	CASSLVGDTSSGNTIYF	TGTGCCAGCAGCTTAGTCGGGGACACGAGCTCTGGAAACACCATATATTTT
14	TRBD1	NA	TRBV29-1	TRBJ1-6	CSVKAGTGNSPLHF	TGCAGCGTTAAAGCGGGGACAGGGAATTCACCCCTCCACTTT
15	TRBD1	NA	TRBV7-7	TRBJ2-7	CASSLGDRPSDEQYF	TGTGCCAGCAGCTTGGGGGACAGGCCGAGCGACGAGCAGTACTTC
12	TRBD1	NA	TRBV6-5	TRBJ2-7	CATRTGSHEQYF	TGTGCCACCCGGACAGGGTCCCACGAGCAGTACTTC
13	TRBD1	once	TRBV11-2	TRBJ2-7	CASSSDRVREQYF	TGTGCCAGCAGCTCCGACAGGGTGAGGGAGCAGTACTTC
14	TRBD2	NA	TRBV5-1	TRBJ2-7	CASSALAGGREQYF	TGCGCCAGCAGCGCACTAGCGGGAGGACGCGAGCAGTACTTC
16	NA	NA	TRBV4-1	TRBJ1-5	CASSQGVTGLSQPQHF	TGCGCCAGCAGCCAAGGGGTGACGGGGTTAAGTCAGCCCCAGCATTTT
16	TRBD2	NA	TRBV5-6	TRBJ2-2	CASREGLAGVTGELFF	TGTGCCAGCAGGGAGGGACTAGCGGGAGTCACCGGGGAGCTGTTTTTT
15	TRBD1	NA	TRBV28	TRBJ1-2	CASRKPGQGPYGYTF	TGTGCCAGCCGAAAACCGGGACAGGGCCCCTATGGCTACACCTTC
15	TRBD1	NA	TRBV6-5	TRBJ1-5	CASSSGQGDNQPQHF	TGTGCCAGCAGTTCCGGACAGGGCGACAATCAGCCCCAGCATTTT
14	NA	NA	TRBV6-5	TRBJ2-7	CASSYSSGSYEQYF	TGTGCCAGCAGTTACTCGTCGGGCTCCTACGAGCAGTACTTC
14	NA	NA	TRBV9	TRBJ1-1	CASSVVGGNTEAFF	TGTGCCAGCAGCGTAGTGGGGGGGAACACTGAAGCTTTCTTT
14	NA	NA	TRBV11-2	TRBJ1-1	CASSLDPGTTEAFF	TGTGCCAGCAGCTTAGATCCAGGGACCACTGAAGCTTTCTTT
13	NA	NA	TRBV6-5	TRBJ1-2	CASSYGGGRGYTF	TGTGCCAGCAGTTATGGAGGGGGACGTGGCTACACCTTC
15	NA	NA	TRBV7-2	TRBJ2-5	CASSRYTSVQETQYF	TGTGCCAGCAGCCGCTACACTAGTGTTCAAGAGACCCAGTACTTC
13	NA	NA	TRBV6-5	TRBJ1-2	CASRTGPNYGYTF	TGTGCCAGCAGAACAGGGCCTAACTATGGCTACACCTTC
12	NA	NA	TRBV6-6	TRBJ2-5	CASSPTGETQYF	TGTGCCAGCAGCCCGACAGGAGAGACCCAGTACTTC
16	TRBD2	once	TRBV28	TRBJ2-1	CASSLWASGSEGEQFF	TGTGCCAGCAGTTTATGGGCTAGCGGGTCAGAGGGTGAGCAGTTCTTC